The 4 T cell receptor beta chains presented below share a single source sample, sequenced in a study of shared clonotypes between healthy human individuals. Profiled with immunoSEQ multiplex PCR; TCRdb holds only in-frame clones, not every one. The table shows around 2.1 million clones, with more than 85% occurring only once. Naive CD8 cells were CD45RO-negative, positively selected for CCR7, excluding terminally differentiated effector memory CD45RA+ cells. Sequencing used naive CD8+ T cells from PBMCs. The receptors were gathered from a man aged 18-30 years in good health. Some clones in this sample may be carry-over from other donors' samples.

This sequence joins TRBV27 and TRBJ1-1, with TRBD1 identical over 11 bases. Germline V gene data show CDR1 as MNHEY and CDR2 as SMNVEV (reference sequence). Trimming took 2 bases from V and 7 from J; bases not matched to a gene: 12. The CDR3 sequence is 17 residues long. CDR3 bases: TGTGCCAGCAGTTTAGTGCAGGACAGGGGGCTGGGAGGTGAAGCTTTCTTT. Its translation is CASSLVQDRGLGGEAFF.

J is TRBJ2-7 and V is TRBV4-1, with D maybe TRBD1 (6 bases). The CDR3 loop spans 17 amino acids. Trimming removed 1 base from V and 6 bases from J, with 22 bases in between. Germline CDR1 is MGHRA and CDR2 is YSYEKL. CDR3 region: CASSQVPPPGAFSEQYF. The CDR3 DNA sequence: TGCGCCAGCAGCCAAGTTCCCCCCCCAGGGGCATTTTCCGAGCAGTACTTC.

V and J are TRBV27 and TRBJ2-7; D is perhaps TRBD2 (5 bases). Germline values: CDR1 MNHEY, CDR2 SMNVEV (reference sequence). The CDR3 has 15 residues. Trimming took off 6 bases at V and 2 bases at J, with 17 bases between the two ends. The CDR3: CASRTTPDGTYEQYF. CDR3 sequence (DNA): TGTGCCAGCAGAACCACCCCAGACGGGACCTACGAGCAGTACTTC.

A remark on this clone: The sample has other DNA sequences that encode this CDR3 too. This chain connects TRBV6-6 to TRBJ2-7; unclear D gene. Germline V gives CDR1 MNHNY, CDR2 SVGAGI (reference sequence). The CDR3 is 13 residues long. V lost 2 bases to trimming and J lost 6 bases, with 11 bases between them. Written as DNA, the CDR3 is TGTGCCAGCAGTTACGTTGGGGTTGGCGAGCAGTACTTC. It codes for CASSYVGVGEQYF.